Following are 24 T cell receptor beta chains from one sample sequenced in a study of shared clonotypes between healthy human individuals. This table comes from immunoSEQ multiplex PCR, and its TCRdb copy is limited to in-frame clones, with some not included. The sample consists of about 560,000 clones, around three quarters of them appearing once. The sequencing sample was made of PBMCs. The receptor source for this set is a middle-aged woman in good health. Some clones in this sample may be carry-over from other donors' samples.

As for this clone: A far larger clone differs by one base, so this is likely a read error. The rearrangement uses TRBV30 and TRBJ2-7; D ambiguous. This CDR3 is built from 12 residues. Germline V gene data show CDR1 as GTSNPN and CDR2 as SVGIG (reference sequence). CDR3 nucleotides: TGTGCCTGGTCGCAGGACCGCTACGAGCAGTGCTTC. It yields the protein CAWSQDRYEQCF.

With regard to this clone: Other DNA sequences of this sample code for an identical CDR3. The rearrangement uses TRBV28 and TRBJ1-4; maybe TRBD1 (5 bases). Germline V lookup: CDR1 MDHEN, CDR2 SYDVKM. The CDR3 has 16 residues. The V end was cut by 5 bases, the J end by 8 bases, with 21 bases between. The CDR3 DNA reads TGTGCCAGCAGTCCGGGTGGGGGGAGATTCCGGGAAAAACTGTTTTTT. Translating gives CASSPGGGRFREKLFF.

A word on this clone: This sequence may be a read error, since a much larger clone differs from it by one base. The chain links TRBV11-2 to TRBJ2-2; D not resolved. Between the trimmed V and J ends, which lost 5 bases and 5 bases, there was a span of 3 bases. The germline CDR1 and CDR2 sequences are SGHAT and FQNNGV. The CDR3 contains 11 residues. The CDR3 DNA reads TGTGCCAGCAGCCGGACCGGGGAGCTGTTTTTT. Its protein is CASSRTGELFF.

The V call is TRBV18, the J call TRBJ1-5; D ambiguous. The ends were cut back, 2 bases at V and 0 bases at J, with 8 bases in the middle. The germline V gene encodes CDR1 KGHSH and CDR2 LQKENI. The CDR3 has 15 amino acids. The CDR3 DNA is TGTGCCAGCTCACCAAGGCCAAATAGCAATCAGCCCCAGCATTTT. Its protein is CASSPRPNSNQPQHF. The full variable domain, rest sourced from reference TRBV18 and TRBJ1-5, is NAGVMQNPRHLVRRRGQEARLRCSPMKGHSHVYWYRQLPEEGLKFMVYLQKENIIDESGMPKERFSAEFPKEGPSILRIQQVVRGDSAAYFCASSPRPNSNQPQHFGDGTRLSIL.

The rearrangement links TRBV9 to TRBJ2-3, with 9 bases aligning to TRBD2. Germline CDR1 is SGDLS and CDR2 is YYNGEE. V was pared by 3 bases and J by 7 bases, with 15 bases of the junction left unmatched. The CDR3 extends over 17 amino acids. The CDR3, as DNA: TGTGCCAGCAGCGCCGATAGCGGGAGTGGTAACATAAATACGCAGTATTTT. It translates to CASSADSGSGNINTQYF.

This clone occurred a few times. The CDR3 DNA reads as TGTGCCATCGGACCCCTAGGCACAGATACGCAGTATTTT. This sequence encodes CAIGPLGTDTQYF. V and J are TRBV10-3 and TRBJ2-3; no firm D call. V lost 8 bases, J lost 1 base, and 10 bases lay in between. This CDR3 contains 13 residues. Germline CDR1 ENHRY, CDR2 SYGVKD.

The chain joins TRBV25-1 to TRBJ2-5; TRBD2 aligns across 9 bases. V was clipped by 6 bases and J by 1 base; unmatched bases: 6. CDR1 and CDR2 (germline): MGHDK, SYGVNS. This CDR3 is built from 15 residues. The CDR3 loop reads CASSRLAALQETQYF. CDR3 bases: TGTGCCAGCAGCAGACTAGCGGCTCTCCAAGAGACCCAGTACTTC.

Points on this clone: With a much larger clone just one base away, this may be a read error. This chain links TRBV9 with TRBJ2-7; D gene uncertain. Germline V gene sequence: CDR1 SGDLS, CDR2 YYNGEE. This CDR3 region has 14 residues. The CDR3 sequence is CAGSVEVQPYEQYF. In nucleotides, the CDR3 is TGTGCCGGCAGCGTAGAGGTGCAACCCTACGAGCAGTACTTC.

Written as DNA, the CDR3 is TGTGCCAGCTCACCCTTTACAGGGACGACTGAAGCTTTCTTT. Residues: CASSPFTGTTEAFF. The J gene is TRBJ1-1, the V gene TRBV18; D might be TRBD1 (6 bases). The CDR3 sequence is 14 residues long. V lost 3 bases to trimming and J lost 5 bases, with 13 bases between them. CDR1 and CDR2 (germline): KGHSH, LQKENI.

This clone was counted a single time. The chain recombines TRBV2 with TRBJ2-7; TRBD1 aligns across 11 bases. The CDR3 loop spans 15 amino acids. V lost 6 bases and J lost 0; bases outside the gene matches: 4. The V gene's germline CDR1 is SNHLY and CDR2 FYNNEI. The CDR3 bases are TGTGCCAGCAGGGCCGGGACAGGGGGCTCCTACGAGCAGTACTTC. This translates into CASRAGTGGSYEQYF.

V and J are TRBV4-1 and TRBJ1-5; D is unclear. V gave up 0 bases and J gave up 3 bases, with 12 bases separating them. CDR1 is MGHRA and CDR2 is YSYEKL in the germline V gene. This CDR3 comprises 16 residues. CDR3 residues: CASSQDPTSFNQPQHF. CDR3 bases: TGCGCCAGCAGCCAAGATCCAACCAGCTTCAATCAGCCCCAGCATTTT.

This chain connects TRBV11-2 to TRBJ1-5; 7 nucleotides match TRBD1. The CDR3 consists of 16 residues. Trimming took 1 base from V and 8 from J; bases not matched to a gene: 11. Germline V gene lookup returns CDR1 SGHAT and CDR2 FQNNGV. CDR3 residues: CASSLGQQGLLEPQHF. The CDR3 coding sequence is TGTGCCAGCAGCTTAGGTCAACAGGGGTTACTGGAGCCCCAGCATTTT.

Turning to this clone: The same CDR3 arises from other DNA sequences in this sample as well. The J gene is TRBJ2-7, the V gene TRBV7-9; D ambiguous. The length of the CDR3 is 13 residues. Germline CDR1 reads SEHNR; CDR2 reads FQNEAQ (reference sequence). Trimming left V 1 base short and J 2 bases short, with 6 bases between. The CDR3 loop is CASSLGSTYEQYF. Here the CDR3 DNA reads TGTGCCAGCAGCTTAGGGTCAACCTACGAGCAGTACTTC.

The chain carries TRBV5-4 and TRBJ2-5; possible D gene TRBD2, 5 bases. The length of the CDR3 is 14 residues. Per the germline V gene, CDR1 is SGHNT and CDR2 is YYREEE (reference sequence). Trimming removed 2 bases from V and 1 base from J, with 9 bases in between. The CDR3 here is CASSLGSAQETQYF. CDR3 in DNA: TGTGCCAGCAGCTTAGGGAGCGCCCAAGAGACCCAGTACTTC.

The chain's CDR3 is CASSRPGQGYNEQFF. DNA of the CDR3: TGTGCCAGCAGTCGACCGGGACAGGGTTACAATGAGCAGTTCTTC. The chain employs TRBV28 and TRBJ2-1; 9 positions match TRBD1. This CDR3 spans 15 amino acids. The germline V gene has CDR1 MDHEN and CDR2 SYDVKM. The trim removed 5 bases at V and 4 bases at J, leaving 6 bases unmatched.

The rearrangement uses TRBV19 and TRBJ2-6; 9 bases are a match to TRBD1. V trimming: 6 bases; J trimming: 2 bases; junction bases outside the gene matches: 2. Germline V gene sequence: CDR1 LNHDA, CDR2 SQIVND (reference sequence). The CDR3 has 15 amino acids. In nucleotides, the CDR3 is TGTGCCAGTAGCAACAGGGGGCCTGGGGCCAACGTCCTGACTTTC. Amino acids: CASSNRGPGANVLTF.

The chain carries TRBV19 and TRBJ1-5; D might be TRBD1 (5 bases). The CDR3 has 14 residues. The germline CDR1 and CDR2 sequences are LNHDA and SQIVND (reference sequence). With 3 bases removed from V and 4 bases from J, the gap between germline ends came to 10 bases. CDR3 DNA sequence: TGTGCCAGTAGTATCGGGGGTCCTAATCAGCCCCAGCATTTT. Translating it yields CASSIGGPNQPQHF.

With respect to this clone: Other DNA sequences in the same sample also yield this CDR3. The rearrangement links TRBV7-2 to TRBJ1-2, with 10 nucleotides matching TRBD1. V lost 2 bases, J lost 5 bases, and 2 bases stayed unmatched. Germline CDR1 and CDR2: SGHTA and FQGNSA. The CDR3 is 14 amino acids. The CDR3 region is CASSLWTGGYGYTF. DNA for the CDR3: TGTGCCAGCAGCTTATGGACAGGGGGTTATGGCTACACCTTC.

The V and J genes are TRBV7-3 and TRBJ1-4; no clear D gene. Trimming cost V 2 bases and J 8 bases, with 6 bases left between them. CDR1 is SGHTA and CDR2 is FQGTGA in the germline V gene. The CDR3 loop spans 12 amino acids. This CDR3 reads CASSLEWEKLFF. DNA for the CDR3: TGTGCCAGCAGCTTAGAGTGGGAAAAACTGTTTTTT. Combining the CDR3 with reference TRBV7-3 and TRBJ1-4 gives the whole variable domain GAGVSQTPSNKVTEKGKYVELRCDPISGHTALYWYRQSLGQGPEFLIYFQGTGAADDSGLPNDRFFAVRPEGSVSTLKIQRTERGDSAVYLCASSLEWEKLFFGSGTQLSVL.

This clone was picked up one time. The chain recombines TRBV28 with TRBJ1-2; a weak D match, TRBD1 (6 bases). From germline, CDR1 is MDHEN and CDR2 SYDVKM. The CDR3 length is 13 residues. Trimming pared 6 bases from V and 8 bases from J, leaving 16 bases between. The CDR3 region has the DNA TGTGCCAGCAGCTACGCGCAGGGGAGGGGCTACACCTTC. Amino acids: CASSYAQGRGYTF.

Written as DNA, the CDR3 is TGTGCCAGCAGCGTAGGGGCAGGGGTCTACTCAACCCCTTTCTTT. Amino acid sequence: CASSVGAGVYSTPFF. The V gene is TRBV9, the J gene TRBJ1-1, with a possible D match to TRBD1 (6 bases). The CDR3 spans 15 residues. Trimming took 0 bases from V and 12 from J, leaving 21 bases between them. From germline, CDR1 is SGDLS and CDR2 YYNGEE.

V is TRBV28 and J is TRBJ1-5, with 8 bases matching TRBD1. The CDR3 sequence is 15 residues long. V lost 5 bases, J lost 4 bases, and 7 bases stayed unmatched. Germline V CDR1 and CDR2: MDHEN, SYDVKM. CDR3 sequence (DNA): TGTGCCAGCAGTCCCCAGGGGGCGGGAAATCAGCCCCAGCATTTT. Translation gives CASSPQGAGNQPQHF.

This clone was picked up one time. This chain connects TRBV30 to TRBJ1-4; maybe TRBD1 (5 bases). The CDR3 loop spans 13 amino acids. CDR1 is GTSNPN and CDR2 is SVGIG in the germline V gene (reference sequence). The germline V and J ends were trimmed by 3 bases and 8 bases, with 13 bases remaining between them. For the CDR3, the DNA is TGTGCCTGGAGCTTCGGGGGGGGAGAAAAACTGTTTTTT. This sequence encodes CAWSFGGGEKLFF.

The V gene is TRBV6-5, the J gene TRBJ2-7; 9 bases agree with TRBD2. CDR1 and CDR2 from the germline V gene are MNHEY and SVGAGI. Germline trimming cut 0 bases from V and 3 bases from J; bases unmatched to any gene: 3. The CDR3 is made up of 15 amino acids. As DNA, the CDR3 is TGTGCCAGCAGTTACTCAGCGGGAGGTGACTACGAGCAGTACTTC. Translated, it gives CASSYSAGGDYEQYF.